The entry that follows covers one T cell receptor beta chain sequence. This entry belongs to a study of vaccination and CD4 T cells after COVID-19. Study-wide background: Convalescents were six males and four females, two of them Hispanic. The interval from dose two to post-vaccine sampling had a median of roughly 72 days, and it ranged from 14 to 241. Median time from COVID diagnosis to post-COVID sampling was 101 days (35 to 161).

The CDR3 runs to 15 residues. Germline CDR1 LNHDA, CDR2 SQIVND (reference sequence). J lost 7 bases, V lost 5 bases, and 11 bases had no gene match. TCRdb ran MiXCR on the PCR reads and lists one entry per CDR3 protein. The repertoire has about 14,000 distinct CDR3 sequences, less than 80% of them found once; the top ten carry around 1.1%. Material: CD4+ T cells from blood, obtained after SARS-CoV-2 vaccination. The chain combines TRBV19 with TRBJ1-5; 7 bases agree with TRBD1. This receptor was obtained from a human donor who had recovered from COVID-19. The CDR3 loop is CASSQRTGVGQPQHF. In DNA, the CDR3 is TGTGCCAGTAGTCAGAGAACAGGGGTGGGGCAGCCCCAGCATTTT. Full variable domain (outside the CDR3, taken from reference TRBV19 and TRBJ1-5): DGGITQSPKYLFRKEGQNVTLSCEQNLNHDAMYWYRQDPGQGLRLIYYSQIVNDFQKGDIAEGYSVSREKKESFPLTVTSAQKNPTAFYLCASSQRTGVGQPQHFGDGTRLSIL.